These 8 T cell receptor beta chains were sequenced from one sample in a study of a mutant IDH1 vaccine in newly diagnosed glioma. Time point denoted: week 47, end of study. The study gave 300 ug of mutant IDH1 20-mer peptide per vaccine dose, with topical imiquimod. These receptors have no identified antigens. The method was immunoSEQ multiplex PCR; TCRdb's version includes in-frame clones alone and lacks a portion of them. The table includes some 49,000 clones, about three quarters detected once. The specimen comprised PBMCs, sampled from a glioma patient whose treatment included an IDH1 peptide vaccine. The receptors here all came from a woman between 40 and 55 years old with glioma. Some clones in this sample may be carry-over from other donors' samples.

The chain couples TRBV6-5 to TRBJ1-5; TRBD1 aligns across 7 bases. After removal of 4 bases from V and 5 bases from J, the junction contained 2 bases not matched to a gene. The CDR3 length is 13 residues. Germline V gene data show CDR1 as MNHEY and CDR2 as SVGAGI. CDR3 nucleotide sequence: TGTGCCAGCAGTTTGACAGGGTATCAGCCCCAGCATTTT. It codes for CASSLTGYQPQHF.

The CDR3 region has the DNA TGCGCCAGCAGCTTGGACTACGAGCAGTACTTC. Translation gives CASSLDYEQYF. The rearrangement joins TRBV5-1 to TRBJ2-7; D gene unclear. Trimming stripped 0 bases from V and 3 bases from J, with 1 base between. The CDR3 is 11 residues long. CDR1 and CDR2 from the germline V gene are SGHRS and YFSETQ.

This clone occurred once. The chain links TRBV14 to TRBJ1-6; unclear D gene. The CDR3 totals 15 residues. Per germline, CDR1 SGHDN and CDR2 FVKESK. Deletions cut 3 bases from V and 3 bases from J, with 9 bases between. The CDR3 DNA follows: TGTGCCAGCAGCCATCGGGCCAGCTATAATTCACCCCTCCACTTT. It translates to CASSHRASYNSPLHF. Full variable domain (remainder filled in from reference TRBV14 and TRBJ1-6): EAGVTQFPSHSVIEKGQTVTLRCDPISGHDNLYWYRRVMGKEIKFLLHFVKESKQDESGMPNNRFLAERTGGTYSTLKVQPAELEDSGVYFCASSHRASYNSPLHFGNGTRLTVT.

V usage is TRBV11-1 and J usage is TRBJ2-1; weak D call: TRBD2 (5 bases). Trimming removed 8 bases at V and 10 bases at J, with 12 bases between. The CDR3 loop spans 11 amino acids. CDR1 is SGHAT and CDR2 is FQDESV in the germline V gene (reference sequence). CDR3 coding DNA: TGTGCCAGCCTCGGAGGCAGGGAGCAGTTCTTC. This translates into CASLGGREQFF.

The J gene is TRBJ1-2, the V gene TRBV11-2; D is possibly TRBD1 (5 bases). V lost 5 bases, J lost 6 bases, and 19 bases lay in between. Germline-derived CDR1 and CDR2 are SGHAT and FQNNGV. The CDR3 contains 15 residues. CDR3 sequence: CASSPRGGQDNGYTF. The DNA of the CDR3 is TGTGCCAGCAGCCCGAGGGGTGGTCAGGATAATGGCTACACCTTC.

V and J are TRBV11-2 and TRBJ1-2; D is perhaps TRBD1 (5 bases). Germline V gene data show CDR1 as SGHAT and CDR2 as FQNNGV. V lost 0 bases to trimming and J lost 4 bases, with 9 bases between them. The length of the CDR3 is 14 residues. Written as DNA, the CDR3 is TGTGCCAGCAGCTTAGACAGGGCCTCCTATGGCTACACCTTC. It is translated as CASSLDRASYGYTF.

J is TRBJ2-7 and V is TRBV5-1, with TRBD1 as a possible D gene (6 bases). V lost 3 bases to trimming and J lost 2 bases, with 9 bases between them. CDR1 is SGHRS, CDR2 YFSETQ, per germline. CDR3 length: 13 amino acids. The CDR3 region is CASSWDKAYEQYF. CDR3 DNA: TGCGCCAGCAGCTGGGACAAGGCCTACGAGCAGTACTTC.

There are a few counts of this clone. CDR3 protein: CAWSVDSNQPQHF. The CDR3 DNA reads as TGTGCCTGGAGTGTCGATAGCAATCAGCCCCAGCATTTT. The chain combines TRBV30 with TRBJ1-5; D unclear. V gave up 0 bases and J gave up 0 bases, with 3 bases separating them. The length of the CDR3 is 13 residues. Germline lookup yields CDR1 GTSNPN and CDR2 SVGIG (reference sequence).